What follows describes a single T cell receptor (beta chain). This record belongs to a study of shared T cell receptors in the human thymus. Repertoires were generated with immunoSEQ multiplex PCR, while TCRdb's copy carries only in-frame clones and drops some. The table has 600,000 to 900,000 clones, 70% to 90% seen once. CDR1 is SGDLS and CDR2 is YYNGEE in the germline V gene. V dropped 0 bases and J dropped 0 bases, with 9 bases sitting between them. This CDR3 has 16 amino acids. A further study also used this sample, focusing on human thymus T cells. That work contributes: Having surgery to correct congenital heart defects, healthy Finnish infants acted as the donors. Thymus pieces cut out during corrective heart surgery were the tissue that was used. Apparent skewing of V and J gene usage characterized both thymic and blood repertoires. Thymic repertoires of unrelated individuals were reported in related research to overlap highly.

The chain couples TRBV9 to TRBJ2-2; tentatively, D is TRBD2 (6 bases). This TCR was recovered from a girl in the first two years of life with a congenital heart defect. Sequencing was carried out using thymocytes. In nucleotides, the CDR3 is TGTGCCAGCAGCGTAGTCGCGGGGCCGAACACCGGGGAGCTGTTTTTT. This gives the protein CASSVVAGPNTGELFF.